The subject of this entry is one T cell receptor beta chain. This sample was included in a study of blood T cell repertoires in COVID-19. Study information: There were acute and convalescent COVID-19 samples, and they came from the United States, Italy and Spain. The analysed material was cDNA or gDNA that came from T cells, B-cell-depleted T cells, or PBMCs.

Trimming took off 5 bases at V and 6 bases at J, with 20 bases between the two ends. The CDR3 is 16 amino acids. The germline V gene encodes CDR1 MNHEY and CDR2 SVGEGT. Some clones are missing from TCRdb's copy, which holds only in-frame ones; the method was immunoSEQ multiplex PCR. Here the sample spans around 45,000 clones, 65% to 85% being singletons. The sequencing input was peripheral blood. This rearrangement joins TRBV6-2 or TRBV6-3 to TRBJ2-1, with D perhaps TRBD1 (5 bases). The receptor was derived from an elderly woman with acute or convalescent COVID-19. The CDR3 spells CASSIRPRQGPNEQFF. The CDR3 DNA follows: TGTGCCAGCAGTATTAGGCCCAGGCAGGGCCCCAATGAGCAGTTCTTC.